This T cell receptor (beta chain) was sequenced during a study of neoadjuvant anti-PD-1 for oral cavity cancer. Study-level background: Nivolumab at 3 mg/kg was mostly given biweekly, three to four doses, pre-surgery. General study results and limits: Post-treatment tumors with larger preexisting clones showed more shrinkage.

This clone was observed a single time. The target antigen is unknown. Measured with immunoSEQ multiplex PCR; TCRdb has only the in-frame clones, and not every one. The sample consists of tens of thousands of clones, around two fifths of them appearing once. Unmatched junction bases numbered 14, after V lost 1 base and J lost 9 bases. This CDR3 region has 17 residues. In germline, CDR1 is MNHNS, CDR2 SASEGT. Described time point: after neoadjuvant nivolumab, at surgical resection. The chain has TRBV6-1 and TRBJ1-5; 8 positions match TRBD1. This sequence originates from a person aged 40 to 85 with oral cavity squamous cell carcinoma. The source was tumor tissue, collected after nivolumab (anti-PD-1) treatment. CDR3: CASSEGPRTGHRGPQHF. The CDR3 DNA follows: TGTGCCAGCAGTGAAGGCCCCCGGACAGGGCATCGGGGGCCCCAGCATTTT.